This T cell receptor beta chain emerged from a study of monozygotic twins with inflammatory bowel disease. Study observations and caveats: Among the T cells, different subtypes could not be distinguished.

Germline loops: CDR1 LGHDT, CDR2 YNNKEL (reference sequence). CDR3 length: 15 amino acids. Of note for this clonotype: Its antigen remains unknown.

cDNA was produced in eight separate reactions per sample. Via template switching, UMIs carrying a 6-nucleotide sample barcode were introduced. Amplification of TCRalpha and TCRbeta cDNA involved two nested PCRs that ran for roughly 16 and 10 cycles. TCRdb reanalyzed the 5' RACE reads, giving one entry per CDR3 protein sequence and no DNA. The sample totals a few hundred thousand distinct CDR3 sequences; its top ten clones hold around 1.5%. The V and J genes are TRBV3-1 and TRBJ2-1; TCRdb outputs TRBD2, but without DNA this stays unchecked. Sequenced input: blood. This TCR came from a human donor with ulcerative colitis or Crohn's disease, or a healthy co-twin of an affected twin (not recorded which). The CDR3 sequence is CASSPRSLVYNEQFF.